This T cell receptor (beta chain) was observed in a study of graft-versus-host responses after intestinal transplantation. About the study: Multivisceral, liver-intestinal, or isolated intestinal grafts went to recipients. After anti-thymocyte globulin induction, recipients took tacrolimus and steroids for about 3 years.

The table lists this clone with a count of one. Its cognate antigen is unknown. Sequenced by immunoSEQ multiplex PCR; TCRdb stores in-frame clones only, minus some. Of 80,000 to 90,000 clones in the sample, roughly 90% were seen once. V trimming: 3 bases; J trimming: 7 bases; junction bases outside the gene matches: 14. CDR3 length: 17 amino acids. CDR1 SGHTA and CDR2 FQGTGA come from the germline V gene. Study-level findings and limits: Recipient marrow showed GvH clones, some seen first in ileum or blood. Peak levels of circulating GvH clones tracked with early post-transplant HvG declines.

The chain uses TRBV7-3 and TRBJ2-2; the match to TRBD1 covers 7 bases. The material sequenced was unstimulated CD4+ T cells sorted from spleen or lymph node cells, taken before intestinal transplant. The clonotype was recovered from a human donor who received an intestinal transplant. Here the CDR3 DNA reads TGTGCCAGCAGCTTTTCTCGAACAGGGGCTAAGGGCGGGGAGCTGTTTTTT. This encodes CASSFSRTGAKGGELFF.